This TCR beta chain emerged from a study of monozygotic twins with inflammatory bowel disease. No DNA is given; TCRdb re-called the 5' RACE reads and lists each CDR3 protein once. The sample holds roughly 150,000 distinct CDR3 sequences. Points from the study as a whole: IBD patients shared fewer clonotypes with other individuals than healthy twins, especially patients with disease activity signs. The analysis failed to separate different T cell subtypes.

A remark on this clonotype: The target antigen is unknown.

Per germline, CDR1 SNHLY and CDR2 FYNNEI. This CDR3 has 15 amino acids. The clonotype comes from a human donor with ulcerative colitis or Crohn's disease, or a healthy co-twin of an affected twin (not recorded which). The sequencing input was blood. This sequence joins TRBV2 and TRBJ2-3. CDR3: CASTPRRLSTDTQYF.